This T cell receptor beta chain was captured in a study of control samples from healthy donors and cancer patients. Germline V gives CDR1 SEHNR, CDR2 FQNEAQ (reference sequence). The CDR3 totals 15 residues. V was trimmed by 4 bases and J by 0 bases, leaving 11 bases between them. The data were produced by immunoSEQ multiplex PCR, yet TCRdb's version contains in-frame clones alone and is incomplete. The repertoire holds about 82,000 clones, with 70% to 90% as singletons. This sequence originates from a man aged 50-60 years in good health. The source material was blood. V gene TRBV7-9 combines with J gene TRBJ2-3, with TRBD2 as a possible D gene (6 bases). CDR3 DNA: TGTGCCAGCAGCTCCCCCAGCGGGAGCACAGATACGCAGTATTTT. Residues: CASSSPSGSTDTQYF.